This T cell receptor (beta chain) is from a study of blood T cell repertoires in COVID-19. Study information: COVID-19 samples from acute and convalescent phases originated in the United States, Italy and Spain.

The authors' processing: Estimated nucleated cell counts came from reference gene primer amplification. The assay was immunoSEQ multiplex PCR, and TCRdb's table has in-frame clones only and misses some. The V and J calls and the clone size are those of that table, but D and trimming were determined from the DNA. The data contain roughly 160,000 clones, about 85% of them seen just once; the ten biggest clones take up around 5%. This CDR3 has 15 amino acids. Trimming removed 5 bases from V and 6 bases from J; junction bases left unmatched: 7. Germline V lookup: CDR1 SGHTA, CDR2 FQGNSA. Seattle patient enrollment occurred during active infection, with longitudinal follow-up thereafter.

The chain uses TRBV7-2 and TRBJ2-2; TRBD1 aligns across 9 bases. The sequencing sample was made of peripheral blood. This clonotype was obtained from a woman in her 50s with COVID-19, enrolled during active disease. The CDR3 sequence is CASSAWTGVSGELFF. The CDR3 bases are TGTGCCAGCAGCGCCTGGACAGGGGTCTCCGGGGAGCTGTTTTTT.